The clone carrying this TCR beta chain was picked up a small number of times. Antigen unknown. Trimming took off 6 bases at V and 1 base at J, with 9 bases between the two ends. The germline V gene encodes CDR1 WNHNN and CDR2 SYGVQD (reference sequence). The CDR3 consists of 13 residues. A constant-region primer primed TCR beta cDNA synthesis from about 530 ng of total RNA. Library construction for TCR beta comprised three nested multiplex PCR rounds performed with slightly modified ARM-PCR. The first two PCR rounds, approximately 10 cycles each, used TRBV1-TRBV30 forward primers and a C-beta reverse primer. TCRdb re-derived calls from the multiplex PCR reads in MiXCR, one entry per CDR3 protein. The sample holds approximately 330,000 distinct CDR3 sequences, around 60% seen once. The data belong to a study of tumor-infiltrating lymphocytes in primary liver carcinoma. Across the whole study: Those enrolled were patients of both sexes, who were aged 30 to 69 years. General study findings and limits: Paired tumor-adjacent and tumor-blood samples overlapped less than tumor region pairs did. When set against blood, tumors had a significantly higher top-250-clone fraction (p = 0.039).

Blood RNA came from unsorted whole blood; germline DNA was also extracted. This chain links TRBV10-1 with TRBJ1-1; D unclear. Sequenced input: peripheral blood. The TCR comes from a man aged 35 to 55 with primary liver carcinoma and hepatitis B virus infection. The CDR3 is CASRFGENTEAFF. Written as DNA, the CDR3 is TGCGCCAGCAGATTCGGAGAGAACACTGAAGCTTTCTTT.